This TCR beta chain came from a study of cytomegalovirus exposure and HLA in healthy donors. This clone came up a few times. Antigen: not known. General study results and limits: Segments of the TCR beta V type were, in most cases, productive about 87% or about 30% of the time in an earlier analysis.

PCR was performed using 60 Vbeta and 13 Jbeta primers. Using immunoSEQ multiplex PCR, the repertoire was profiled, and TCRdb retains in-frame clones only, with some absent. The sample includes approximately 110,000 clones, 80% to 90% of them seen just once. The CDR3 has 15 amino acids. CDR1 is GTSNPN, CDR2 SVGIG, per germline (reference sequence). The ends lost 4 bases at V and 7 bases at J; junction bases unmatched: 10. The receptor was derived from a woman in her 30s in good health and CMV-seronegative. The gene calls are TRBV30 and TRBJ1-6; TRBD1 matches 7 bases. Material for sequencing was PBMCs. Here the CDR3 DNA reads TGTGCCTGGAAACTACAGGGGATCGACAATTCACCCCTCCACTTT. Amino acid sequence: CAWKLQGIDNSPLHF.